Below, one T cell receptor (beta chain) is given with its context. This sample is part of a study of blood T cell repertoires in COVID-19. Germline lookup yields CDR1 MGHRA and CDR2 YSYEKL. The CDR3 has 17 amino acids. V lost 0 bases and J lost 0; bases outside the gene matches: 5. The method was immunoSEQ multiplex PCR; TCRdb's version includes in-frame clones alone and lacks a portion of them. Among some 160,000 clones listed, around 92% were seen once. The clonotype was recovered from a man aged 55 to 69 with acute or convalescent COVID-19. The specimen sequenced was peripheral blood. The rearrangement joins TRBV4-1 to TRBJ2-3; TRBD1 matches at 8 bases. Here the CDR3 DNA reads TGCGCCAGCAGCCAAGAAATCCAGGGGGCTAGCACAGATACGCAGTATTTT. This sequence encodes CASSQEIQGASTDTQYF.